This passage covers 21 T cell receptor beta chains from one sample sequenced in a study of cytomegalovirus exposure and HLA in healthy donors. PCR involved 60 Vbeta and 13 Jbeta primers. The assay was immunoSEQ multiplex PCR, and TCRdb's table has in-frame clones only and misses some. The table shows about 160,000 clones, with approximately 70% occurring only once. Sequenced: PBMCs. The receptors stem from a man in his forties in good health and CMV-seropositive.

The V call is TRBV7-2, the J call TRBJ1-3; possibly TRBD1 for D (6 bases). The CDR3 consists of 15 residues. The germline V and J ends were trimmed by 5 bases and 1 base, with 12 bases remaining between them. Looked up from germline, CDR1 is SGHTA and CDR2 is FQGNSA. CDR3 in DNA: TGTGCCAGCAGCCCTCACAGGGTTTCTGGAAACACCATATATTTT. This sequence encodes CASSPHRVSGNTIYF.

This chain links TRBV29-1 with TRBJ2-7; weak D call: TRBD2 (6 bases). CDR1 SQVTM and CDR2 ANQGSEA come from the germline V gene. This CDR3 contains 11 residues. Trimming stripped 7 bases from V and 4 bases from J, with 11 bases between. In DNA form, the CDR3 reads TGCAGCGCCCGGGAGATTTACGAGCAGTACTTC. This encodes CSAREIYEQYF.

CDR3 in amino acids: CARERQGQTDTQYF. CDR3 nucleotide sequence: TGTGCCAGAGAACGACAGGGACAGACAGATACGCAGTATTTT. The rearrangement links TRBV19 to TRBJ2-3, with 7 bases identical to TRBD1. Germline V gene sequence: CDR1 LNHDA, CDR2 SQIVND (reference sequence). CDR3 length: 14 residues. The V gene end was trimmed by 9 bases and the J gene end by 3 bases; junction bases not matched to a gene: 9.

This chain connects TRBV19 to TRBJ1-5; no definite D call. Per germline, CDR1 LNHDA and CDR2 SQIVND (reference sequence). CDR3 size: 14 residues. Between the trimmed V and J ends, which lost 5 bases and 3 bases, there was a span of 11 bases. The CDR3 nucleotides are TGTGCCAGTAGTCTTTTACCAGACAATCAGCCCCAGCATTTT. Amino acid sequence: CASSLLPDNQPQHF.

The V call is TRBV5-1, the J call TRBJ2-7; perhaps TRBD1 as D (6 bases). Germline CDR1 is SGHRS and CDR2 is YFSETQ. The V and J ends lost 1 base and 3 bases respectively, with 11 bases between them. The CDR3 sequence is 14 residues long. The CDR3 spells CASSLRAGDYEQYF. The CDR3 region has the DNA TGCGCCAGCAGCTTGAGGGCAGGGGACTACGAGCAGTACTTC.

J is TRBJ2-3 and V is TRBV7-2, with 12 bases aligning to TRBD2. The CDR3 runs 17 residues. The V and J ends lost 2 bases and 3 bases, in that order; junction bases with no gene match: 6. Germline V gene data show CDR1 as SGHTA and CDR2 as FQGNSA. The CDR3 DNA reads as TGTGCCAGCAGCTTACGGCCACTAGCGGGGGGAACAGATACGCAGTATTTT. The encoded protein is CASSLRPLAGGTDTQYF.

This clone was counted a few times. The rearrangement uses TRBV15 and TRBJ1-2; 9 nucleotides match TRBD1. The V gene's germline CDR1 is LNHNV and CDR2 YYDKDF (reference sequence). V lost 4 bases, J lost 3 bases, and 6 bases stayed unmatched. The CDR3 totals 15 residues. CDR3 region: CATSTNRGPDYGYTF. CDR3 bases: TGTGCCACCAGCACTAACAGGGGGCCAGACTATGGCTACACCTTC.

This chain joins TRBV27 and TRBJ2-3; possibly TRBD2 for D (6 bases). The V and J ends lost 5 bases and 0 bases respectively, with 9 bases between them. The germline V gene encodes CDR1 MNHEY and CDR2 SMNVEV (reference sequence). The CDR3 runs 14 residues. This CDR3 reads CASSRGISTDTQYF. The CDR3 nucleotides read TGTGCCAGCAGTCGGGGGATAAGCACAGATACGCAGTATTTT.

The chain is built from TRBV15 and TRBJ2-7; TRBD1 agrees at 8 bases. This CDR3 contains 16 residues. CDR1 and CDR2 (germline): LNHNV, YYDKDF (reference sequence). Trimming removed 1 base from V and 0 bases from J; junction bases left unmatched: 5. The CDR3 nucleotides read TGTGCCACCAGCAGAGCCGGACAGGGACGCTCCTACGAGCAGTACTTC. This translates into CATSRAGQGRSYEQYF.

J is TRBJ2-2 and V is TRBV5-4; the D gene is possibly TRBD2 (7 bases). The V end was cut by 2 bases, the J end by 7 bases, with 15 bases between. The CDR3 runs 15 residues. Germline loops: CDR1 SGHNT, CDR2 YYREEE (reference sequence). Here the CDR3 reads CASSFRQGRVGELFF. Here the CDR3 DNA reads TGTGCCAGCAGCTTTCGGCAGGGGAGGGTCGGGGAGCTGTTTTTT. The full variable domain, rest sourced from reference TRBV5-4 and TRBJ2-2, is ETGVTQSPTHLIKTRGQQVTLRCSSQSGHNTVSWYQQALGQGPQFIFQYYREEENGRGNFPPRFSGLQFPNYSSELNVNALELDDSALYLCASSFRQGRVGELFFGEGSRLTVL.

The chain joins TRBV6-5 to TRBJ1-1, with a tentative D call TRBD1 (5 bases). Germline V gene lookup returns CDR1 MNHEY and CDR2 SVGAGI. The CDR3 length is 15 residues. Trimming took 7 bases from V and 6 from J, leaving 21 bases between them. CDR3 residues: CASMYGQGASAEAFF. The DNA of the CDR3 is TGTGCCAGCATGTATGGACAAGGGGCATCTGCTGAAGCTTTCTTT.

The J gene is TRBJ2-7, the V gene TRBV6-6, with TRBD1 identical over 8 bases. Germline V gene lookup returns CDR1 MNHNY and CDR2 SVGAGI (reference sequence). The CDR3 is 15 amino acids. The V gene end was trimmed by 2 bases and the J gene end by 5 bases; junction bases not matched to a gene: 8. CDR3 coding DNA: TGTGCCAGCAGTTACATTCCGGACAGGGCACACGAGCAGTACTTC. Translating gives CASSYIPDRAHEQYF.

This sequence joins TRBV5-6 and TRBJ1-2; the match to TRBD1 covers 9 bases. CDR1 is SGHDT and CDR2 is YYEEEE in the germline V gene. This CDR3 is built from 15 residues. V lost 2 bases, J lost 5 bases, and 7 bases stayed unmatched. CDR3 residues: CASSFRDRVVYGYTF. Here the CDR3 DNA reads TGTGCCAGCAGCTTCCGGGACAGGGTTGTGTATGGCTACACCTTC.

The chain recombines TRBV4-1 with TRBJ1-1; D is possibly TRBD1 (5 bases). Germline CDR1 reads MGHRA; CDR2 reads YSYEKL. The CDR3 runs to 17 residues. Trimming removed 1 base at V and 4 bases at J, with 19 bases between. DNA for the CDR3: TGCGCCAGCAGCCAAGGTTTTGGGGCCCTCCCTGCCACTGAAGCTTTCTTT. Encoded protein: CASSQGFGALPATEAFF.

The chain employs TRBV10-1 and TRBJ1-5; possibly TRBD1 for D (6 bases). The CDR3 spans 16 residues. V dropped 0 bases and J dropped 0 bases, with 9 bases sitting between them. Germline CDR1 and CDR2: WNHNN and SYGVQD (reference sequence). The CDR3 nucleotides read TGCGCCAGCAGTGAGTCATGGGGGCTTAGCAATCAGCCCCAGCATTTT. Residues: CASSESWGLSNQPQHF.

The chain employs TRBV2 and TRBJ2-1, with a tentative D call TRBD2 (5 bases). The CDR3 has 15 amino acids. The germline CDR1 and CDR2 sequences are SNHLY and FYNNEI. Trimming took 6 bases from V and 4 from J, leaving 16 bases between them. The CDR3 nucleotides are TGTGCCAGCAGCGTCGGGAAGCACGGGTACAATGAGCAGTTCTTC. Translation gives CASSVGKHGYNEQFF.

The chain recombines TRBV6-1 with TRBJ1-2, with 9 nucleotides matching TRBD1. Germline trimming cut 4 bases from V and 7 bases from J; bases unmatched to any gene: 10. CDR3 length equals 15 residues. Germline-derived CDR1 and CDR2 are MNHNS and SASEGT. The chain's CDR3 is CASSVRDRVLGGYTF. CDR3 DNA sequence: TGTGCCAGCAGTGTGAGGGACAGGGTATTAGGTGGCTACACCTTC.

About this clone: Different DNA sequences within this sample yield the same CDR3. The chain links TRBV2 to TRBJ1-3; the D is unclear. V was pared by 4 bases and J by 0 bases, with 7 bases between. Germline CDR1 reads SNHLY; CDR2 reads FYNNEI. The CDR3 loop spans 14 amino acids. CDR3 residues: CASSGGSSGNTIYF. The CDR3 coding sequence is TGTGCCAGCAGTGGTGGGAGCTCTGGAAACACCATATATTTT.

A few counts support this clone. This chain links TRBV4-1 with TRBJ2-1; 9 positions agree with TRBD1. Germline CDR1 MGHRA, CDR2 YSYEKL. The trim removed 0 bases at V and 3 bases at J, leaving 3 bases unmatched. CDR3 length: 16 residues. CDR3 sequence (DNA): TGCGCCAGCAGCCAAGATGGGACAGGGATCTACAATGAGCAGTTCTTC. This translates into CASSQDGTGIYNEQFF.

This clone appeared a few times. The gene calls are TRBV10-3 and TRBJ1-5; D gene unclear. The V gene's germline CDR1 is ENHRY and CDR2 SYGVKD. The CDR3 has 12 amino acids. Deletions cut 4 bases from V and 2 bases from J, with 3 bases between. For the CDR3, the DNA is TGTGCCATCAGTGTAGGCAATCAGCCCCAGCATTTT. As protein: CAISVGNQPQHF.

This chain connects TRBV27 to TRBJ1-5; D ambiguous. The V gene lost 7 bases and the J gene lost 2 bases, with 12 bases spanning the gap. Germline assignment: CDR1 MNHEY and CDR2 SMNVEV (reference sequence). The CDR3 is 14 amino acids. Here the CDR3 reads CASKYGDGNQPQHF. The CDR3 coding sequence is TGTGCCAGCAAATACGGGGATGGCAATCAGCCCCAGCATTTT.